This TCR beta chain stems from a study of technical replicates of blood from several donors. Libraries were prepared by immunoSEQ multiplex PCR; TCRdb keeps only in-frame clonotypes and omits some of them. The sample has 70,000 to 95,000 clones, approximately 96% seen once. This sequence originates from a human donor in good health. Sequencing was performed on T cells isolated from PBMCs.

The CDR3, as DNA: TGCAGCGTAAGAGATCCTCACTTTTACGAGCAGTACTTC. Translated: CSVRDPHFYEQYF. The V gene is TRBV29-1, the J gene TRBJ2-7; D remains ambiguous. Deletions cut 6 bases from V and 4 bases from J, with 16 bases between. The CDR3 is 13 residues long. Germline loops: CDR1 SQVTM, CDR2 ANQGSEA.